This TCR beta chain comes out of a study of T cell repertoires in cytomegalovirus infection (dated by TCRdb to the late 2010s). With regard to the full study: Because public TCR beta signatures pointed to carriage of CMV infection together with the matching HLA type, the HLA type of each donor mattered for the analysis. Study-wide findings and limitations: In the ex vivo response, HLA-C-restricted CMV-specific TCR beta clonotypes were dominant, and in two of eight donors the single most frequent clonotype came from this HLA-C-restricted group. Cumulative frequency of public TCR beta family members discriminated carriers of CMV infection plus the relevant HLA type in this cohort and an independent 352-donor cohort.

CDR1 is given as MDHEN and CDR2 as SYDVKM, both from the germline V gene. The CDR3 holds 15 amino acids from the cysteine to the phenylalanine. This entry keeps only the CDR3 DNA: 45 bases, framed from base 1. About this clonotype itself: Its antigen has not been determined. An end of the junction differs from the germline gene, which may be a read error.

The sequencer was an Illumina HiSeq 1500. TCRdb cleaned the public reads at Q25 with fastp, built clones with MiXCR and kept in-frame beta chains. CDR3 protein sequences are deduplicated, and each keeps its most common genes and DNA. In this sample the table shows fewer than 550,000 distinct CDR3 sequences, 11% of which occur a single time. The top ten clones comprise more than 8.5% of the sample. Specimen: PBMCs. The receptor chain draws on TRBV28 and TRBJ2-1, and TRBD2 matches 8 of the central bases. This sequence originates from a human donor in good health (CMV status not recorded). Some clones in this sample may be carry-over from other donors' samples. The CDR3 in this case is CASSLAGGTYNKQFF. The nucleotides read TGTGCCAGCAGTTTAGCGGGAGGAACTTACAATAAGCAGTTCTTC.